This T cell receptor (beta chain) was recorded in a study of blood T cell repertoires in COVID-19. At the level of the study: The origin of the acute and convalescent COVID-19 samples was the United States, Italy and Spain. PBMCs, B-cell-depleted T cells, or T cells were the source of the cDNA or gDNA that made up the material.

Authors' data handling: Reference gene primer amplification gave nucleated cell count estimates. Measured with immunoSEQ multiplex PCR; TCRdb has only the in-frame clones, and not every one. From that table come the V and J calls and clone size; the DNA was used to work out D and trimming. The sample lists hundreds of thousands of clones, 80% to 90% occurring once. CDR1 is GTSNPN, CDR2 SVGIG, per germline (reference sequence). The length of the CDR3 is 14 residues. V gave up 0 bases and J gave up 4 bases; unmatched junction bases: 5. The TCR originated in a woman older than 75 with COVID-19, enrolled during active disease. The source material was peripheral blood. The rearrangement uses TRBV30 and TRBJ2-5; TRBD2 agrees at 7 bases. DNA of the CDR3: TGTGCCTGGAGTGTACCCGGGGGGTCAGAGACCCAGTACTTC. Translation: CAWSVPGGSETQYF. The full variable domain, its missing parts supplied by reference TRBV30 and TRBJ2-5, is SQTIHQWPATLVQPVGSPLSLECTVEGTSNPNLYWYRQAAGRGLQLLFYSVGIGQISSEVPQNLSASRPQDRQFILSSKKLLLSDSGFYLCAWSVPGGSETQYFGPGTRLLVL.